This T cell receptor (beta chain) was documented in a study of cytomegalovirus exposure and HLA in healthy donors. In the PCR, 60 Vbeta and 13 Jbeta primers were used. Repertoires were generated with immunoSEQ multiplex PCR, while TCRdb's copy carries only in-frame clones and drops some. The sample comprises approximately 150,000 clones, around 60% of which are singletons, and roughly 7% rests with the top ten. This clone occurred a few times. Its antigen is undetermined. Study-level results: When analyzed later, a missense DCLRE1C variant was found to be linked to TCR beta V- and J-gene trimming. The study flagged some 170 TCR beta chains as cytomegalovirus-associated. An analysis done earlier found most TCR beta V segments productive about 90% or about 30% of the time.

Germline V gene lookup returns CDR1 SGHNT and CDR2 YENEEA. The ends were cut back, 1 base at V and 6 bases at J, with 9 bases in the middle. The CDR3 contains 13 residues. This clonotype was obtained from a woman aged 55-69 years in good health and CMV-seropositive. The rearrangement joins TRBV11-3 to TRBJ1-1, with D perhaps matching TRBD1 (6 bases). Sequenced sample: PBMCs. The CDR3 is CASSLGGHSEAFF. The CDR3 region has the DNA TGTGCCAGCAGCTTAGGGGGGCACTCTGAAGCTTTCTTT. The variable domain in full, completed from reference TRBV11-3 and TRBJ1-1, reads EAGVVQSPRYKIIEKKQPVAFWCNPISGHNTLYWYLQNLGQGPELLIRYENEEAVDDSQLPKDRFSAERLKGVDSTLKIQPAELGDSAVYLCASSLGGHSEAFFGQGTRLTVV.